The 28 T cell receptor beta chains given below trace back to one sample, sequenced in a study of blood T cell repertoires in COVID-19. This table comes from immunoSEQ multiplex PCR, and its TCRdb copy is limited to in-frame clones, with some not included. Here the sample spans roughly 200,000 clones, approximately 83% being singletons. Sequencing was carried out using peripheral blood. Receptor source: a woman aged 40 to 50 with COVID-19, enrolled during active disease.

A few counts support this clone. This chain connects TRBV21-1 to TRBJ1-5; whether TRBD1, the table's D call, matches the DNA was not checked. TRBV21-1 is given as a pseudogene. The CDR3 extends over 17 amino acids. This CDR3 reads CASSERQGLLSNQPQHF. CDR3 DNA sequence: TGTGCCAGCAGCGAGCGACAGGGACTTCTTAGCAATCAGCCCCAGCATTTT.

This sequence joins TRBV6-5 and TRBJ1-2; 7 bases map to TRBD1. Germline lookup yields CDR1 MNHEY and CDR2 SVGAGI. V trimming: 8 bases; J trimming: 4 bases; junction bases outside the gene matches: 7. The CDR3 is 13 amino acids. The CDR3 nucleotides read TGTGCCAGCTCAGCGGACAGGTTCTATGGCTACACCTTC. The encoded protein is CASSADRFYGYTF.

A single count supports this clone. DNA of the CDR3: TGTGCCAGCAGTTATCAGGGTAGCAATCAGCCCCAGCATTTT. Amino acid sequence: CASSYQGSNQPQHF. V is TRBV27 and J is TRBJ1-5; D possibly corresponds to TRBD1 (5 bases). Deletions cut 4 bases from V and 0 bases from J, with 7 bases between. Germline V lookup: CDR1 MNHEY, CDR2 SMNVEV (reference sequence). This CDR3 contains 14 residues.

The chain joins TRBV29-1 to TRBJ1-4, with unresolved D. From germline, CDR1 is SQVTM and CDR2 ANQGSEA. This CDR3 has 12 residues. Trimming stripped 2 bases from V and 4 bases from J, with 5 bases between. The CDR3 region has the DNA TGCAGCGTTGAAAGTAGTAATGAAAAACTGTTTTTT. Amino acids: CSVESSNEKLFF. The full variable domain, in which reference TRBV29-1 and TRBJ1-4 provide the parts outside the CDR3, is SAVISQKPSRDICQRGTSLTIQCQVDSQVTMMFWYRQQPGQSLTLIATANQGSEATYESGFVIDKFPISRPNLTFSTLTVSNMSPEDSSIYLCSVESSNEKLFFGSGTQLSVL.

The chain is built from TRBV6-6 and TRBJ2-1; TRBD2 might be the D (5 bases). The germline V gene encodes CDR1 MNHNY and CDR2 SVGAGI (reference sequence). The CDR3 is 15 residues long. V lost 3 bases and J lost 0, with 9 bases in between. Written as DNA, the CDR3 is TGTGCCAGCAGTTATGGACTTCTCTCCTACAATGAGCAGTTCTTC. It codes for CASSYGLLSYNEQFF.

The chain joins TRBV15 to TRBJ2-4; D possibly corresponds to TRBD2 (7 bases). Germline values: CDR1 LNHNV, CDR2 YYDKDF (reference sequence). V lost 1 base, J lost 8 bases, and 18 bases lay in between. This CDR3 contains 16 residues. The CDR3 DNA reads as TGTGCCACCAGCAGAGTAGTCGGAGGGGGGGCGGACATTCAGTACTTC. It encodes CATSRVVGGGADIQYF.

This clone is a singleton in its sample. CDR3 sequence: CASRKTSGRTDTQYF. CDR3 DNA sequence: TGTGCCAGCAGGAAGACTAGCGGGAGGACAGATACGCAGTATTTT. The chain is built from TRBV5-8 and TRBJ2-3, with 13 positions matching TRBD2. The CDR3 is 15 amino acids. With V trimmed by 5 bases and J by 3 bases, 3 bases remained unmatched. CDR1 and CDR2 from the germline V gene are SGHTS and YDEGEE.

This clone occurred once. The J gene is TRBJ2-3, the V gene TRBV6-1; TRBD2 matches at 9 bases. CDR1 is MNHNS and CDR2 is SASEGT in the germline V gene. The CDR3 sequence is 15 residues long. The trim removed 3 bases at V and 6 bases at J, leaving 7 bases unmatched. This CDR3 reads CASSDRLAGWDTQYF. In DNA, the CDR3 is TGTGCCAGCAGTGATCGGCTAGCGGGGTGGGATACGCAGTATTTT.

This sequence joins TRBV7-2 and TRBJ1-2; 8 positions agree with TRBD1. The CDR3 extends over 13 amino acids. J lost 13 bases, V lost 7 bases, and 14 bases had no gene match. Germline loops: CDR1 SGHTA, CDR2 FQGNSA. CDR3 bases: TGTGCCAGCATCTCCGCACCACAGGGGGGTGGCACCTTC. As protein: CASISAPQGGGTF.

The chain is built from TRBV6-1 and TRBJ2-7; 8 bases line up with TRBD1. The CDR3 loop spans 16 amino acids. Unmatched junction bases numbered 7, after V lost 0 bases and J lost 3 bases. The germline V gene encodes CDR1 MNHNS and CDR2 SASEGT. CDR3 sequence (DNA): TGTGCCAGCAGTGAAGCACCGGGACAGGTCGTCTACGAGCAGTACTTC. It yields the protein CASSEAPGQVVYEQYF.

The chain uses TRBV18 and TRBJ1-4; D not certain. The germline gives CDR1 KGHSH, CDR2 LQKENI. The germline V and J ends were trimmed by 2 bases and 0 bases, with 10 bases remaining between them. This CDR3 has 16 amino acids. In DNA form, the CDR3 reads TGTGCCAGCTCACCATTTGGAGGAACAACTAATGAAAAACTGTTTTTT. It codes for CASSPFGGTTNEKLFF.

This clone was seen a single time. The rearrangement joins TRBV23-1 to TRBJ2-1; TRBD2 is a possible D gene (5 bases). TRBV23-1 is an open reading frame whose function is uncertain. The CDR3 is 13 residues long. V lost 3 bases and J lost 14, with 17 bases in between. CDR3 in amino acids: CASSQALLNGEFF. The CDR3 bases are TGCGCCAGCAGTCAGGCCCTATTGAACGGGGAGTTCTTC.

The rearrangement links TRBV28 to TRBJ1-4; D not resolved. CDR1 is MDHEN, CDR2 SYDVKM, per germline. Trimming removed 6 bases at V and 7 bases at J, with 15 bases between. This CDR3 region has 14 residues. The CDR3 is CASSPPGGFEKLFF. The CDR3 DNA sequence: TGTGCCAGCAGCCCCCCCGGTGGTTTTGAAAAACTGTTTTTT.

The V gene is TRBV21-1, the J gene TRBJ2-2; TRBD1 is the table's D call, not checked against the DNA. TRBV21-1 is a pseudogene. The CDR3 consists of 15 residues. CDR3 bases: TGTGCCAGCAGCGCAGGGGGCGCGAACACCGGGGAGCTGTTTTTT. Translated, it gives CASSAGGANTGELFF.

The CDR3 loop reads CAGGQYYGYTF. The DNA for the CDR3 is TGTGCCGGGGGACAGTACTATGGCTACACCTTC. V and J are TRBV6-6 and TRBJ1-2, with TRBD1 matching over 7 bases. The V gene's germline CDR1 is MNHNY and CDR2 SVGAGI (reference sequence). Losses at the gene ends were 11 bases for V and 3 bases for J; bases not matched to a gene: 3. This CDR3 contains 11 residues.

The CDR3 reads CASSTNRKYFYEQYF. The CDR3, as DNA: TGTGCCAGTAGTACTAACAGAAAATATTTCTACGAGCAGTACTTC. The chain links TRBV19 to TRBJ2-7; D gene unclear. The ends were cut back, 4 bases at V and 3 bases at J, with 16 bases in the middle. Germline V gene lookup returns CDR1 LNHDA and CDR2 SQIVND (reference sequence). CDR3 length: 15 residues.

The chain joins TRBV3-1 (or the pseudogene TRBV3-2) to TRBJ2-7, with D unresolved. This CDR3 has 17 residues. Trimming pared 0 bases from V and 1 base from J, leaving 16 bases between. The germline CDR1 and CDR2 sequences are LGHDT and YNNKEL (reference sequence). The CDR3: CASSQDNVTLTSYEQYF. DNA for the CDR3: TGTGCCAGCAGCCAAGATAATGTGACACTCACATCCTACGAGCAGTACTTC.

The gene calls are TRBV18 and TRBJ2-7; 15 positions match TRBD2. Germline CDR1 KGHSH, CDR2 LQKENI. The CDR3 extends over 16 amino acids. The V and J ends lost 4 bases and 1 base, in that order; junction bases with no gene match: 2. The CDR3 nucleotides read TGTGCCAGCTCACAGGGACTAGCGGGGGGTTCCTACGAGCAGTACTTC. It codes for CASSQGLAGGSYEQYF. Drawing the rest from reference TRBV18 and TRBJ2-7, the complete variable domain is NAGVMQNPRHLVRRRGQEARLRCSPMKGHSHVYWYRQLPEEGLKFMVYLQKENIIDESGMPKERFSAEFPKEGPSILRIQQVVRGDSAAYFCASSQGLAGGSYEQYFGPGTRLTVT.

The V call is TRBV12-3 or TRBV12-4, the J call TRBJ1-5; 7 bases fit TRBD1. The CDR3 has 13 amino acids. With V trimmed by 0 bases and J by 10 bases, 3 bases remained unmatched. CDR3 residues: CASSLARDSPQHF. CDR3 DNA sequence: TGTGCCAGCAGTTTAGCGCGGGACAGCCCCCAGCATTTT.

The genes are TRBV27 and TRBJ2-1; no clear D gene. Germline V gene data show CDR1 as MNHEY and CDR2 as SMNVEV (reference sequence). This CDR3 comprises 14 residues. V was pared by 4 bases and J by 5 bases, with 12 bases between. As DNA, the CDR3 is TGTGCCAGCAGTTCCCTCTTCGGTGACAATGAGCAGTTCTTC. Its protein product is CASSSLFGDNEQFF.

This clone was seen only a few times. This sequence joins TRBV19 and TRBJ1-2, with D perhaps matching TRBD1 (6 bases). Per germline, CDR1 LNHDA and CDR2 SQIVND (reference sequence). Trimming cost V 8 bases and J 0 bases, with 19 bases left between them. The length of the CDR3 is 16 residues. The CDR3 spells CASRGAAAWANYGYTF. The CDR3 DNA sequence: TGTGCCAGTCGGGGGGCGGCCGCGTGGGCTAACTATGGCTACACCTTC.

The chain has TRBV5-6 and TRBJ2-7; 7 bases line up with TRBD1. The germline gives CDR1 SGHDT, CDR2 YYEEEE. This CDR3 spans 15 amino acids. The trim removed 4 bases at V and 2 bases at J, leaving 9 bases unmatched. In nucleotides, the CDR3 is TGTGCCAGCAGCCCCCGTGGGGACAGACCCTACGAGCAGTACTTC. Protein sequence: CASSPRGDRPYEQYF.

The DNA for the CDR3 is TGTGCCAGCAGCCCAAACCGAGCCTCCTACGAGCAGTACTTC. Residues: CASSPNRASYEQYF. The chain recombines TRBV7-8 with TRBJ2-7; D not certain. V gave up 5 bases and J gave up 0 bases, with 11 bases separating them. CDR3 length equals 14 residues. Germline lookup yields CDR1 SGHVS and CDR2 FQNEAQ.

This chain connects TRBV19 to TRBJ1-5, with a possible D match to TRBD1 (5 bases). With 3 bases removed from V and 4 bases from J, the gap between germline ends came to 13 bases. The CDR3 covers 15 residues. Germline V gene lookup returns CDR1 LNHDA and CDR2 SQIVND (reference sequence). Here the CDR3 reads CASSMSLAGNQPQHF. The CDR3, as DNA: TGTGCCAGTAGTATGTCCCTGGCAGGGAATCAGCCCCAGCATTTT.

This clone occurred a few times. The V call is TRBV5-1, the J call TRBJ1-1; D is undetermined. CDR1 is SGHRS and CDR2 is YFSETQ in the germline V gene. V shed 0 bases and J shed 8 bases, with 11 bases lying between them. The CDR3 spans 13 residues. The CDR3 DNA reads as TGCGCCAGCAGCTTGGTTGGCGGGAGCGAAGCTTTCTTT. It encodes CASSLVGGSEAFF.

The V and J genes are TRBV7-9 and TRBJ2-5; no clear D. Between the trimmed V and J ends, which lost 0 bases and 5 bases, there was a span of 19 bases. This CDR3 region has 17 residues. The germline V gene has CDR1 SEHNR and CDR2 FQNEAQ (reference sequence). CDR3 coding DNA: TGTGCCAGCAGCTTAGCCACCCGCAGGCCATTTATGGAGACCCAGTACTTC. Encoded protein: CASSLATRRPFMETQYF.

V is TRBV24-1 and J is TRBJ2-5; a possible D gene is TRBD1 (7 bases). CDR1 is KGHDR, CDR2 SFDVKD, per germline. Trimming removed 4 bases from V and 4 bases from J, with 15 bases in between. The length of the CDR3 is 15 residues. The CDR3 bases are TGTGCCACCAGTGAGACAAGACAGGGAGGAGAGACCCAGTACTTC. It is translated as CATSETRQGGETQYF.

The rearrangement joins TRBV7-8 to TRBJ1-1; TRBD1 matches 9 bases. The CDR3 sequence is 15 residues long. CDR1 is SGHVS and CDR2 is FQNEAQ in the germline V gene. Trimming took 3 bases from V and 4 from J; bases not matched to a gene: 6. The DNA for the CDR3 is TGTGCCAGCAGCTTCCCGACAGGGGGGAGCACTGAAGCTTTCTTT. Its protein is CASSFPTGGSTEAFF.